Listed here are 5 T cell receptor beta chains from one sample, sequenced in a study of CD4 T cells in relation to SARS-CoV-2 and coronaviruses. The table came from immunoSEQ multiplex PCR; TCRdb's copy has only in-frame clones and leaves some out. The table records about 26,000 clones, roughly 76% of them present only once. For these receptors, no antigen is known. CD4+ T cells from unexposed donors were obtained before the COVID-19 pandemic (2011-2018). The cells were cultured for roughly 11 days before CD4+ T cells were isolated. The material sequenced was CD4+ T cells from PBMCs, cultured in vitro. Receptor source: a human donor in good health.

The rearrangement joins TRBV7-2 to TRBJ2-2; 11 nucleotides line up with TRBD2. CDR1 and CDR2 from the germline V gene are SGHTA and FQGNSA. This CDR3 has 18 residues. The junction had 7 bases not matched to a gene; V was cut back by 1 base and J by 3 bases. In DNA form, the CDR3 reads TGTGCCAGCAGCTTAGTTGTAGCGGGGGGGTGGGACACCGGGGAGCTGTTTTTT. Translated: CASSLVVAGGWDTGELFF.

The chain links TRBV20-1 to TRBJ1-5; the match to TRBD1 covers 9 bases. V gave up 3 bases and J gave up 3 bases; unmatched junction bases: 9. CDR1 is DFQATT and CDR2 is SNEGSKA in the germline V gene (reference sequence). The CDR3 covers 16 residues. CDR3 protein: CSASWATGGNNQPQHF. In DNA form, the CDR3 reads TGCAGTGCTAGTTGGGCGACAGGGGGGAACAATCAGCCCCAGCATTTT.

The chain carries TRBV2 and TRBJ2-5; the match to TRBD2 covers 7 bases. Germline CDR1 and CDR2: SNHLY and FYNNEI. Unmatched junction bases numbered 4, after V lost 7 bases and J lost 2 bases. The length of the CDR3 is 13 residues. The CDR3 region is CASKGGRQETQYF. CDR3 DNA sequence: TGTGCCAGCAAGGGAGGGCGGCAAGAGACCCAGTACTTC. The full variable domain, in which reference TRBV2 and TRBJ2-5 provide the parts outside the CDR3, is EPEVTQTPSHQVTQMGQEVILRCVPISNHLYFYWYRQILGQKVEFLVSFYNNEISEKSEIFDDQFSVERPDGSNFTLKIRSTKLEDSAMYFCASKGGRQETQYFGPGTRLLVL.

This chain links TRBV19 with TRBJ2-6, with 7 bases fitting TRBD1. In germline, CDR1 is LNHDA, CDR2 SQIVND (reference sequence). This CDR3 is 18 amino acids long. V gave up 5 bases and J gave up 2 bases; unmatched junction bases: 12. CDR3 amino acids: CASSAERDRKTGANVLTF. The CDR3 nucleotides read TGTGCCAGTAGTGCAGAACGGGACAGAAAAACTGGGGCCAACGTCCTGACTTTC.

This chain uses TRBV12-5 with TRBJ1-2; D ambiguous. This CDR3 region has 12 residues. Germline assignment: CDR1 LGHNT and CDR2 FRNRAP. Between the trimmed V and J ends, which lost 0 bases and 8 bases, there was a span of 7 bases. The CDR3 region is CASGLVLSGYTF. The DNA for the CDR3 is TGTGCTAGTGGTTTGGTACTGTCGGGCTACACCTTC.